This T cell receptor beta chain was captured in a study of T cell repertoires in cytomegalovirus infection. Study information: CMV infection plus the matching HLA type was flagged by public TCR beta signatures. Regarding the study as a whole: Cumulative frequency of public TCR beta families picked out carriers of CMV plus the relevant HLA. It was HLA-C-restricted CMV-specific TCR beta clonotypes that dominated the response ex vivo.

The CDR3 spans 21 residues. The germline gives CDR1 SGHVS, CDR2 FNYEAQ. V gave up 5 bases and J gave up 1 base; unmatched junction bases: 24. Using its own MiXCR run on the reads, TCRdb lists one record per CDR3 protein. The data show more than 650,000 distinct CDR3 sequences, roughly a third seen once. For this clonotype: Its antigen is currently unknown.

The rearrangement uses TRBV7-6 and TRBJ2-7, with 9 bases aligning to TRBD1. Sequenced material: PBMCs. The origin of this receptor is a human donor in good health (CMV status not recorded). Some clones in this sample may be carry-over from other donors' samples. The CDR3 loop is CASSIKSNPGQGEGSSYEQYF. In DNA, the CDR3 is TGTGCCAGCAGCATTAAATCGAACCCGGGACAGGGAGAGGGTTCTTCCTACGAGCAGTACTTC. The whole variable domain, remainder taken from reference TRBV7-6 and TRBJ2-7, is GAGVSQSPRYKVTKRGQDVALRCDPISGHVSLYWYRQALGQGPEFLTYFNYEAQQDKSGLPNDRFSAERPEGSISTLTIQRTEQRDSAMYRCASSIKSNPGQGEGSSYEQYFGPGTRLTVT.